Below are 3 T cell receptor beta chains sequenced from a single sample in a study of T cells after yellow fever vaccination (dated by TCRdb to between 2017 and 2020). Taken with the paper, the label for treatment or condition translates to: live attenuated yellow fever vaccine strain. Library preparation used 5' RACE. The instrument was an Illumina HiSeq 2500. TCRdb applied fastp at Q25 and MiXCR to the public reads, then kept only in-frame beta chains. Rows matching on CDR3 protein sequence are summarized as one entry with the most common DNA and genes. This sample gives 500,000 to 650,000 distinct CDR3 sequences in total; approximately 13% of them show up just once. The ten biggest clones cover about 14% of the sample. The sequencing here drew on PBMCs, taken on the day of the yellow fever booster vaccination. These receptors were obtained from a man under 40 who received the YFV17D yellow fever vaccine.

In its sample, this clonotype was seen a few times. The chain combines TRBV18 with TRBJ1-1, with D unclear. This CDR3 is built from 13 residues. Per the germline V gene, CDR1 is KGHSH and CDR2 is LQKENI. V gave up 5 bases and J gave up 0 bases, with 7 bases separating them. CDR3 in DNA: TGTGCCAGCTCAGCGAACATGAACACTGAAGCTTTCTTT. It encodes CASSANMNTEAFF. The complete variable domain, with remaining parts taken from reference TRBV18 and TRBJ1-1, reads NAGVMQNPRHLVRRRGQEARLRCSPMKGHSHVYWYRQLPEEGLKFMVYLQKENIIDESGMPKERFSAEFPKEGPSILRIQQVVRGDSAAYFCASSANMNTEAFFGQGTRLTVV.

This clonotype has only a few counts. The chain recombines TRBV13 with TRBJ2-2, with 8 bases that match TRBD2. The length of the CDR3 is 14 residues. J was trimmed by 4 bases and V by 6 bases; bases with no gene match: 4. Germline-derived CDR1 and CDR2 are PRHDT and FYEKMQ (reference sequence). CDR3 sequence (DNA): TGTGCCAGCAGAGCGGGAGAGGGCACCGGGGAGCTGTTTTTT. It encodes CASRAGEGTGELFF. Together with reference TRBV13 and TRBJ2-2, the CDR3 gives the full variable domain: AAGVIQSPRHLIKEKRETATLKCYPIPRHDTVYWYQQGPGQDPQFLISFYEKMQSDKGSIPDRFSAQQFSDYHSELNMSSLELGDSALYFCASRAGEGTGELFFGEGSRLTVL.

This clonotype turned up a few times. The chain uses TRBV24-1 and TRBJ1-1; 8 bases agree with TRBD1. After removal of 7 bases from V and 4 bases from J, the junction contained 10 bases not matched to a gene. The germline V gene encodes CDR1 KGHDR and CDR2 SFDVKD. This CDR3 is 15 amino acids long. CDR3 sequence: CATREGGQAGTEAFF. CDR3 coding DNA: TGTGCCACCAGAGAAGGGGGACAGGCAGGCACTGAAGCTTTCTTT.